These 2 T cell receptor beta chains originate from one sample sequenced in a study of T-cell memory formation after mild COVID-19. From the 5' RACE reads, TCRdb called clonotypes with MiXCR, one entry per CDR3 protein. The sample records a few hundred thousand distinct CDR3 sequences, about 16% being singletons. Sequenced material: PBMCs or a T cell subset sorted from them (not recorded which). Receptors originate from a man aged 18 to 30 who had mild COVID-19 (a few samples of this study predate the infection). Cell type and time point are not known.

This clonotype was detected many times. The chain couples TRBV2 to TRBJ2-5, with 8 bases matching TRBD2. Trimming removed 9 bases from V and 5 bases from J; junction bases left unmatched: 8. Germline CDR1 and CDR2: SNHLY and FYNNEI. CDR3 length equals 13 residues. CDR3 bases: TGTGCCAGTTCGGGAGGGGCGCTGGAGACCCAGTACTTC. Amino acid sequence: CASSGGALETQYF.

The rearrangement uses TRBV5-1 and TRBJ2-2, with D maybe TRBD1 (6 bases). The CDR3 totals 15 residues. From germline, CDR1 is SGHRS and CDR2 YFSETQ. V gave up 4 bases and J gave up 7 bases, with 17 bases separating them. The CDR3 reads CASSLMPQGNGELFF. The CDR3, as DNA: TGCGCCAGCAGCCTGATGCCACAGGGTAACGGGGAGCTGTTTTTT. The full variable domain, completed using reference TRBV5-1 and TRBJ2-2, is KAGVTQTPRYLIKTRGQQVTLSCSPISGHRSVSWYQQTPGQGLQFLFEYFSETQRNKGNFPGRFSGRQFSNSRSEMNVSTLELGDSALYLCASSLMPQGNGELFFGEGSRLTVL.